The 22 T cell receptor beta chains reported below all come from one sample, sequenced in a study of cytomegalovirus exposure and HLA in healthy donors. Vbeta (60) and Jbeta (13) primers were used in the PCR. Method: immunoSEQ multiplex PCR; TCRdb's copy keeps in-frame clones and lacks some. Here the sample spans under 90,000 clones, 75% to 90% being singletons. Sequencing was carried out using PBMCs. The receptors derive from a man between 18 and 29 years old in good health and CMV-seronegative.

This clone appeared a few times. This chain joins TRBV2 and TRBJ2-2; maybe TRBD2 (5 bases). CDR1 is SNHLY and CDR2 is FYNNEI in the germline V gene. Trimming took 11 bases from V and 5 from J, leaving 24 bases between them. The CDR3 has 16 amino acids. CDR3 DNA: TGTGCCTTCATTTTTGGACCCTCCACGGGGACCGGGGAGCTGTTTTTT. Protein sequence: CAFIFGPSTGTGELFF.

The chain has TRBV19 and TRBJ2-7; 14 nucleotides align to TRBD2. The CDR3 is made up of 14 amino acids. Trimming at V came to 10 bases and at J to 13 bases, leaving 15 bases not matched to a gene. CDR1 LNHDA and CDR2 SQIVND come from the germline V gene (reference sequence). The CDR3 protein is CANQQVRLAGGPYF. CDR3 coding DNA: TGTGCCAACCAGCAGGTGAGACTAGCGGGAGGGCCATACTTC. The full variable domain, with the rest looked up from reference TRBV19 and TRBJ2-7, is DGGITQSPKYLFRKEGQNVTLSCEQNLNHDAMYWYRQDPGQGLRLIYYSQIVNDFQKGDIAEGYSVSREKKESFPLTVTSAQKNPTAFYLCANQQVRLAGGPYFGPGTRLTVT.

The V and J genes are TRBV7-9 and TRBJ2-5; D is possibly TRBD2 (6 bases). Germline V gives CDR1 SEHNR, CDR2 FQNEAQ (reference sequence). The V end was cut by 5 bases, the J end by 2 bases, with 12 bases between. This CDR3 region has 14 residues. The CDR3 region has the DNA TGTGCCAGCAGCCTCCGGGAGAAACAAGAGACCCAGTACTTC. It translates to CASSLREKQETQYF.

The chain has TRBV9 and TRBJ2-1; D may be TRBD1 (7 bases). Per germline, CDR1 SGDLS and CDR2 YYNGEE. The CDR3 extends over 17 amino acids. The ends were cut back, 0 bases at V and 4 bases at J, with 17 bases in the middle. DNA for the CDR3: TGTGCCAGCAGCGTAGAACTAGCTCCGACAGGGTACAATGAGCAGTTCTTC. Protein: CASSVELAPTGYNEQFF.

V usage is TRBV10-3 and J usage is TRBJ2-3; a weak D match, TRBD2 (5 bases). Germline lookup yields CDR1 ENHRY and CDR2 SYGVKD. This CDR3 comprises 15 residues. V was cut by 0 bases and J by 2 bases, with 9 bases left in between. This chain's CDR3 is CAISESERYTDTQYF. CDR3 nucleotides: TGTGCCATCAGTGAGTCGGAGCGGTACACAGATACGCAGTATTTT.

This rearrangement joins TRBV7-3 to TRBJ2-1, with D possibly matching TRBD1 (5 bases). Germline CDR1 reads SGHTA; CDR2 reads FQGTGA. The CDR3 sequence is 13 residues long. Trimming took 4 bases from V and 13 from J, leaving 17 bases between them. The CDR3 DNA reads as TGTGCCAGCAGCTCCGACTTCACAGGCCCCCAGTTCTTC. Amino acid sequence: CASSSDFTGPQFF.

The rearrangement links TRBV6-4 to TRBJ1-2; 7 nucleotides align to TRBD1. This CDR3 is built from 15 residues. The V and J ends lost 5 bases and 7 bases, in that order; junction bases with no gene match: 13. Germline loops: CDR1 MRHNA, CDR2 SNTAGT. This CDR3 is CASSPAPGQSSGYTF. In nucleotides, the CDR3 is TGTGCCAGCAGTCCCGCCCCGGGACAGTCTTCTGGCTACACCTTC.

This clone was found once. The chain recombines TRBV7-9 with TRBJ1-5, with a possible D match to TRBD1 (5 bases). Germline V lookup: CDR1 SEHNR, CDR2 FQNEAQ (reference sequence). Trimming stripped 5 bases from V and 5 bases from J, with 16 bases between. The CDR3 is 15 amino acids. This CDR3 reads CASSQGAWGDQPQHF. DNA of the CDR3: TGTGCCAGCAGCCAAGGCGCTTGGGGGGATCAGCCCCAGCATTTT.

Notes on this clone: Germline is not matched at one junction end, which may reflect a read error. V gene TRBV6-1 combines with J gene TRBJ2-7; perhaps TRBD2 as D (5 bases). Per germline, CDR1 MNHNS and CDR2 SASEGT. The CDR3 runs 12 residues. CDR3 DNA sequence: TGTGCCAGCAGTGAAGAGGTGTGGGAGCGGTACTTC. Protein product: CASSEEVWERYF.

V usage is TRBV11-2 and J usage is TRBJ2-2; weak D call: TRBD2 (6 bases). Per the germline V gene, CDR1 is SGHAT and CDR2 is FQNNGV. Deletions cut 6 bases from V and 5 bases from J, with 28 bases between. The CDR3 runs to 19 residues. The CDR3 DNA reads as TGTGCCAGCAGGTCATCAACACCCGGAGGGCCGGGAAAGACCGGGGAGCTGTTTTTT. It is translated as CASRSSTPGGPGKTGELFF.

J is TRBJ2-2 and V is TRBV7-3, with TRBD1 matching over 10 bases. This CDR3 comprises 15 residues. V gave up 4 bases and J gave up 4 bases; unmatched junction bases: 3. Germline V lookup: CDR1 SGHTA, CDR2 FQGTGA. CDR3 protein: CASSSRTGGTGELFF. CDR3 nucleotides: TGTGCCAGCAGCTCCCGGACAGGGGGCACCGGGGAGCTGTTTTTT.

This chain uses TRBV7-3 with TRBJ1-6, with TRBD1 matching over 8 bases. The V gene's germline CDR1 is SGHTA and CDR2 FQGTGA. V was clipped by 5 bases and J by 10 bases; unmatched bases: 7. The CDR3 runs 14 residues. CDR3 in DNA: TGTGCCAGCAGCCCCGACAGGGGAAGATCACCCCTCCACTTT. Its protein is CASSPDRGRSPLHF.

The V and J genes are TRBV12-5 and TRBJ2-1; 15 nucleotides agree with TRBD2. There are 13 residues in the CDR3. V was clipped by 6 bases and J by 12 bases; unmatched bases: 3. The germline CDR1 and CDR2 sequences are LGHNT and FRNRAP. Here the CDR3 reads CASGGLAGGGQFF. In nucleotides, the CDR3 is TGTGCTAGTGGGGGACTAGCGGGAGGTGGGCAGTTCTTC.

The rearrangement uses TRBV6-4 and TRBJ2-1; 9 nucleotides match TRBD2. The V gene end was trimmed by 4 bases and the J gene end by 8 bases; junction bases not matched to a gene: 9. The CDR3 extends over 15 amino acids. Germline CDR1 and CDR2: MRHNA and SNTAGT. The CDR3 loop reads CASSVGAGGRYEQFF. CDR3 sequence (DNA): TGTGCCAGCAGTGTAGGAGCGGGAGGAAGGTATGAGCAGTTCTTC.

This clone has a single count. The rearrangement uses TRBV7-9 and TRBJ1-2; TRBD1 aligns across 7 bases. CDR3 size: 16 residues. V was clipped by 4 bases and J by 4 bases; unmatched bases: 12. Germline CDR1 reads SEHNR; CDR2 reads FQNEAQ (reference sequence). The CDR3 region has the DNA TGTGCCAGCAGCTCAACTACGACGGGACAGCCCTATGGCTACACCTTC. Translated, it gives CASSSTTTGQPYGYTF.

V and J are TRBV5-4 and TRBJ2-7; TRBD1 aligns across 9 bases. Germline CDR1 reads SGHNT; CDR2 reads YYREEE (reference sequence). The CDR3 length is 13 residues. J lost 6 bases, V lost 4 bases, and 5 bases had no gene match. CDR3 DNA: TGTGCCAGCAGCCGGGACAGGGTGGCCGAGCAGTACTTC. Its protein is CASSRDRVAEQYF.

DNA of the CDR3: TGTGCCAGCAGTAGGGGGAGGACAGGGGTTTGGGAGCAGTACTTC. Encoded protein: CASSRGRTGVWEQYF. The chain combines TRBV28 with TRBJ2-7; the match to TRBD1 covers 9 bases. After removal of 5 bases from V and 7 bases from J, the junction contained 12 bases not matched to a gene. Per the germline V gene, CDR1 is MDHEN and CDR2 is SYDVKM. CDR3 length: 15 amino acids.

The sample holds a few counts of this clone. The genes are TRBV15 and TRBJ1-5; 11 positions match TRBD1. Germline values: CDR1 LNHNV, CDR2 YYDKDF (reference sequence). The CDR3 is 16 amino acids. Trimming at V came to 0 bases and at J to 6 bases, leaving 4 bases not matched to a gene. CDR3 nucleotides: TGTGCCACCAGCAGAGATCCGGGACAGGGGGGTCAGCCCCAGCATTTT. Protein: CATSRDPGQGGQPQHF.

The gene calls are TRBV28 and TRBJ1-5; unclear D gene. Germline CDR1 and CDR2: MDHEN and SYDVKM. The CDR3 covers 13 residues. The V end lost 4 bases, the J end lost 6 bases, and 10 bases lay between the germline ends. Here the CDR3 DNA reads TGTGCCAGCAGTTGGCGCGGGAGTCAGCCCCAGCATTTT. It yields the protein CASSWRGSQPQHF.

In this sample, this clone turned up once. The chain has TRBV5-1 and TRBJ2-5, with D perhaps TRBD2 (7 bases). V was pared by 4 bases and J by 4 bases, with 14 bases between. Germline values: CDR1 SGHRS, CDR2 YFSETQ. The length of the CDR3 is 14 residues. The CDR3 sequence is CASSLEGGGETQYF. Written as DNA, the CDR3 is TGCGCCAGCAGCCTGGAGGGGGGGGGAGAGACCCAGTACTTC.

This chain uses TRBV19 with TRBJ2-1; TRBD1 might be the D (6 bases). The CDR3 has 12 residues. CDR1 is LNHDA, CDR2 SQIVND, per germline (reference sequence). V was trimmed by 0 bases and J by 10 bases, leaving 7 bases between them. The CDR3 DNA reads TGTGCCAGTAGTATAGAGGGACAAGAGCAGTTCTTC. This gives the protein CASSIEGQEQFF.

The J gene is TRBJ2-5, the V gene TRBV11-2, with D tentatively TRBD2 (6 bases). The CDR3 is made up of 16 amino acids. Deletions cut 5 bases from V and 1 base from J, with 17 bases between. The germline V gene has CDR1 SGHAT and CDR2 FQNNGV. As DNA, the CDR3 is TGTGCCAGCAGCACCCCCGTCGACGGGAGCCAAGAGACCCAGTACTTC. Protein: CASSTPVDGSQETQYF.